The sequence of this T cell receptor (beta chain) was determined in a study of blood T cell repertoires in COVID-19. Turning to the study itself: Researchers got acute and convalescent COVID-19 samples from the United States, Italy and Spain.

This CDR3 comprises 14 residues. Germline assignment: CDR1 SEHNR and CDR2 FQNEAQ (reference sequence). Trimming took 5 bases from V and 7 from J; bases not matched to a gene: 6. TCRdb's copy holds only in-frame clones and misses some; the assay was immunoSEQ multiplex PCR. The table lists about 340,000 clones, around 80% of them singletons. The V gene is TRBV7-9, the J gene TRBJ2-1; TRBD1 matches at 9 bases. Sample: peripheral blood. The TCR sequence derives from a man aged 25 to 40 with active or convalescent COVID-19. The chain's CDR3 is CASSPDRGENEQFF. The CDR3 DNA reads as TGTGCCAGCAGCCCCGACAGGGGGGAGAATGAGCAGTTCTTC.